One sample yielded the 19 T cell receptor beta chains listed below, sequenced in a study of cytomegalovirus exposure and HLA in healthy donors. Clones were read by immunoSEQ multiplex PCR, and TCRdb kept only the in-frame ones, dropping some. The sample holds more than 85,000 clones; more than 70% are singletons and the top ten take about 1.9%. The sequencing sample was made of PBMCs. The receptor source for this set is a young woman in good health and CMV-seronegative.

The chain joins TRBV27 to TRBJ2-2; no firm D call. V lost 3 bases to trimming and J lost 5 bases, with 4 bases between them. This CDR3 spans 12 amino acids. The germline V gene encodes CDR1 MNHEY and CDR2 SMNVEV (reference sequence). DNA for the CDR3: TGTGCCAGCAGTTTCGGGACCGGGGAGCTGTTTTTT. It yields the protein CASSFGTGELFF.

This chain connects TRBV18 to TRBJ1-4; 9 nucleotides align to TRBD1. V gave up 6 bases and J gave up 8 bases; unmatched junction bases: 10. This CDR3 has 15 amino acids. Germline values: CDR1 KGHSH, CDR2 LQKENI. CDR3 sequence (DNA): TGTGCCAGCTCCCATCGCAGGACAGGGGACGAAAAACTGTTTTTT. Its protein product is CASSHRRTGDEKLFF.

The chain joins TRBV30 to TRBJ1-2, with 8 nucleotides matching TRBD1. CDR1 and CDR2 (germline): GTSNPN, SVGIG (reference sequence). The length of the CDR3 is 18 residues. Trimming at V came to 0 bases and at J to 4 bases, leaving 16 bases not matched to a gene. The CDR3 here is CAWSVKPGQVGASYGYTF. CDR3 nucleotide sequence: TGTGCCTGGAGTGTTAAACCGGGACAGGTCGGCGCCTCCTATGGCTACACCTTC.

The CDR3 reads CASSFGGAGNTIYF. CDR3 nucleotide sequence: TGTGCCAGCAGTTTTGGGGGGGCTGGAAACACCATATATTTT. The chain is built from TRBV28 and TRBJ1-3, with D possibly TRBD1 on 5 matching bases. The CDR3 extends over 14 amino acids. The germline V gene encodes CDR1 MDHEN and CDR2 SYDVKM. Trimming left V 3 bases short and J 2 bases short, with 8 bases between. Combining the CDR3 with reference TRBV28 and TRBJ1-3 gives the whole variable domain DVKVTQSSRYLVKRTGEKVFLECVQDMDHENMFWYRQDPGLGLRLIYFSYDVKMKEKGDIPEGYSVSREKKERFSLILESASTNQTSMYLCASSFGGAGNTIYFGEGSWLTVV.

The rearrangement uses TRBV30 and TRBJ2-3, with TRBD1 as a possible D gene (5 bases). Per the germline V gene, CDR1 is GTSNPN and CDR2 is SVGIG (reference sequence). There are 15 residues in the CDR3. Deletions cut 2 bases from V and 3 bases from J, with 15 bases between. The CDR3 is CAWSLGGALTDTQYF. The CDR3 bases are TGTGCCTGGAGTTTGGGTGGGGCGCTAACAGATACGCAGTATTTT.

The chain carries TRBV11-2 and TRBJ2-7, with TRBD1 identical over 7 bases. Germline V gene sequence: CDR1 SGHAT, CDR2 FQNNGV. Trimming at V came to 4 bases and at J to 3 bases, leaving 6 bases not matched to a gene. The CDR3 has 14 residues. The chain's CDR3 is CASSSGTALYEQYF. CDR3 nucleotide sequence: TGTGCCAGCAGCTCCGGGACAGCCCTCTACGAGCAGTACTTC.

This rearrangement joins TRBV4-2 to TRBJ1-3, with 11 bases aligning to TRBD1. Germline CDR1 reads LGHNA; CDR2 reads YNFKEQ. V was pared by 4 bases and J by 2 bases, with 4 bases of the junction left unmatched. This CDR3 contains 16 residues. Here the CDR3 reads CASSRWDRGAGNTIYF. The CDR3 region has the DNA TGTGCCAGCAGCCGATGGGACAGGGGGGCTGGAAACACCATATATTTT.

The chain couples TRBV7-8 to TRBJ2-7; D is unresolved. Trimming left V 5 bases short and J 5 bases short, with 7 bases between. Germline V gene data show CDR1 as SGHVS and CDR2 as FQNEAQ. The CDR3 is made up of 11 amino acids. CDR3 in amino acids: CASSLFNEQYF. DNA for the CDR3: TGTGCCAGCAGCCTCTTTAACGAGCAGTACTTC.

The rearrangement joins TRBV27 to TRBJ2-7; 10 nucleotides agree with TRBD1. In germline, CDR1 is MNHEY, CDR2 SMNVEV (reference sequence). After removal of 7 bases from V and 6 bases from J, the junction contained 9 bases not matched to a gene. The CDR3 is 14 residues long. CDR3 DNA: TGTGCCAGCACCACGACAGGGGGCTTGCGCGAGCAGTACTTC. Translating gives CASTTTGGLREQYF.

The chain combines TRBV28 with TRBJ2-1; D is unclear. Trimming removed 6 bases at V and 9 bases at J, with 18 bases between. This CDR3 contains 14 residues. In germline, CDR1 is MDHEN, CDR2 SYDVKM. Here the CDR3 reads CASRSNRRVGEQFF. The CDR3 nucleotides read TGTGCCAGCAGATCAAATCGTCGGGTAGGTGAGCAGTTCTTC.

The rearrangement uses TRBV5-5 and TRBJ2-3; D uncertain. Looked up from germline, CDR1 is SGHKS and CDR2 is YYEKEE (reference sequence). Trimming cost V 3 bases and J 9 bases, with 20 bases left between them. The CDR3 covers 15 residues. The CDR3 protein is CASSSDPSDPRTQYF. The CDR3 DNA reads TGTGCCAGCAGCTCCGATCCGAGTGATCCCCGGACGCAGTATTTT. Complete variable domain (other parts from reference TRBV5-5 and TRBJ2-3): DAGVTQSPTHLIKTRGQQVTLRCSPISGHKSVSWYQQVLGQGPQFIFQYYEKEERGRGNFPDRFSARQFPNYSSELNVNALLLGDSALYLCASSSDPSDPRTQYFGPGTRLTVL.

The chain uses TRBV5-1 and TRBJ2-1; 9 bases match TRBD2. CDR1 is SGHRS, CDR2 YFSETQ, per germline. The CDR3 spans 15 residues. V dropped 2 bases and J dropped 9; count of bases not matched to a gene: 9. As DNA, the CDR3 is TGCGCCAGCAGCTTAGTGGGCGGGAGGGCCGGTGAGCAGTTCTTC. Translation: CASSLVGGRAGEQFF.

The gene calls are TRBV4-3 and TRBJ2-7; 7 nucleotides line up with TRBD1. J gave up 4 bases and V 0 bases, and 9 bases lay outside the gene matches. The germline V gene encodes CDR1 LGHNA and CDR2 YSLEER. The CDR3 loop spans 16 amino acids. Written as DNA, the CDR3 is TGCGCCAGCAGCCAAGATAGCCTGGCAGGGGGATACGAGCAGTACTTC. This gives the protein CASSQDSLAGGYEQYF.

The CDR3 here is CASSLSGGNTEAFF. The CDR3 bases are TGTGCCAGCAGCTTATCAGGGGGGAACACTGAAGCTTTCTTT. The gene calls are TRBV11-1 and TRBJ1-1, with 7 bases that match TRBD1. V lost 2 bases, J lost 1 base, and 1 base stayed unmatched. The CDR3 is 14 residues long. CDR1 SGHAT and CDR2 FQDESV come from the germline V gene (reference sequence).

This chain links TRBV29-1 with TRBJ2-7; TRBD1 agrees at 9 bases. This CDR3 spans 13 amino acids. The V and J ends lost 6 bases and 2 bases, in that order; junction bases with no gene match: 5. The germline V gene has CDR1 SQVTM and CDR2 ANQGSEA. The CDR3 sequence: CSVPGQGTYEQYF. CDR3 sequence (DNA): TGCAGCGTCCCGGGACAGGGAACCTACGAGCAGTACTTC.

This chain uses TRBV27 with TRBJ2-3, with D unclear. Trimming pared 6 bases from V and 0 bases from J, leaving 16 bases between. This CDR3 has 16 residues. CDR1 MNHEY and CDR2 SMNVEV come from the germline V gene (reference sequence). The CDR3 region has the DNA TGTGCCAGCAGCGGCCGAGCGTCGATTAGCACAGATACGCAGTATTTT. As protein: CASSGRASISTDTQYF.

The table lists this clone with a count of one. The chain combines TRBV7-9 with TRBJ2-3; 9 bases match TRBD2. Germline-derived CDR1 and CDR2 are SEHNR and FQNEAQ (reference sequence). The CDR3 runs 16 residues. The V segment lost 5 bases and the J segment 6 bases; nucleotides outside the gene matches: 12. Here the CDR3 reads CASSPKRGARGDTQYF. The CDR3 bases are TGTGCCAGCAGCCCTAAGCGGGGGGCCCGGGGGGATACGCAGTATTTT.

This clone is a singleton in its sample. The rearrangement joins TRBV5-4 to TRBJ2-3, with D uncertain. V was trimmed by 1 base and J by 5 bases, leaving 11 bases between them. From germline, CDR1 is SGHNT and CDR2 YYREEE (reference sequence). The CDR3 has 14 amino acids. The CDR3 protein is CASSLTGLEDTQYF. The DNA for the CDR3 is TGTGCCAGCAGCTTGACTGGGCTCGAAGATACGCAGTATTTT.

This sequence joins TRBV7-2 and TRBJ1-2; maybe TRBD1 (6 bases). The CDR3 length is 14 residues. Germline V lookup: CDR1 SGHTA, CDR2 FQGNSA. V lost 5 bases, J lost 3 bases, and 13 bases lay in between. This chain's CDR3 is CASSQRQDYYGYTF. The CDR3 DNA is TGTGCCAGCAGCCAGAGACAGGACTACTATGGCTACACCTTC.